The TCR beta chain under discussion was sequenced for a study of blood T cell repertoires in COVID-19. Across the whole study: The study drew acute and convalescent COVID-19 samples from the United States, Italy and Spain. T cells, B-cell-depleted T cells, or PBMCs provided the cDNA or gDNA that served as material.

Authors' data handling: Estimates of nucleated cell counts were drawn from the amplification of reference gene primers. Sequencing used immunoSEQ multiplex PCR; TCRdb keeps in-frame clones, though not all of them. V, J and clone size derive from that table, while D and trimming were established from the DNA sequence. The sample lists 90,000 to 130,000 clones, 60% to 85% occurring once. This CDR3 is built from 16 residues. Germline CDR1 reads SGHTA; CDR2 reads FQGNSA. Trimming shortened V by 0 bases and J by 4 bases, and 15 bases separated the two germline ends. This clonotype was sampled from a middle-aged woman with acute or convalescent COVID-19. The chain links TRBV7-2 to TRBJ1-2; possibly TRBD1 for D (5 bases). Input material: peripheral blood. The CDR3 DNA reads as TGTGCCAGCAGCTTAGCGTCAGAGGGAGGGGCCTATGGCTACACCTTC. Residues: CASSLASEGGAYGYTF.